The 6 T cell receptor beta chains given below trace back to one sample, sequenced in a study. TCRdb reprocessed the RT-PCR reads with MiXCR, giving one entry per CDR3 protein. The sample includes hundreds of thousands of distinct CDR3 sequences, 14% of them seen just once. The source material was memory CD4+ T cells from blood. The receptor source for this set is a female donor in good health, serving as a healthy control.

This clonotype occurred many times. This chain connects TRBV4-2 to TRBJ2-1; tentative D call: TRBD2 (6 bases). Germline V gene sequence: CDR1 LGHNA, CDR2 YNFKEQ. V lost 4 bases and J lost 8, with 21 bases in between. This CDR3 spans 16 amino acids. In DNA, the CDR3 is TGTGCCAGCAGCCGTACGGGGGAAGGGTCATGGGATGAGCAGTTCTTC. Amino acids: CASSRTGEGSWDEQFF.

The chain has TRBV5-6 and TRBJ2-7; 10 bases agree with TRBD1. Per the germline V gene, CDR1 is SGHDT and CDR2 is YYEEEE. After removal of 2 bases from V and 4 bases from J, the junction contained 6 bases not matched to a gene. The length of the CDR3 is 15 residues. The CDR3 loop reads CASSLTGQGLYEQYF. The CDR3 region has the DNA TGTGCCAGCAGCTTAACGGGACAGGGGCTTTACGAGCAGTACTTC.

This clonotype was observed a few times. This chain connects TRBV6-5 to TRBJ1-1; no clear D. There are 13 residues in the CDR3. Trimming left V 8 bases short and J 6 bases short, with 16 bases between. Germline CDR1 MNHEY, CDR2 SVGAGI. The CDR3 coding sequence is TGTGCCAGCCGCCGGTCCCGGCGCCCTGAAGCTTTCTTT. This gives the protein CASRRSRRPEAFF.

The chain couples TRBV4-1 to TRBJ1-6; possible D gene TRBD1, 6 bases. The CDR3 consists of 16 residues. V was pared by 4 bases and J by 7 bases, with 17 bases between. Germline V gene lookup returns CDR1 MGHRA and CDR2 YSYEKL. This chain's CDR3 is CASSPGHSRVNSPLHF. As DNA, the CDR3 is TGCGCCAGCAGCCCGGGACACTCAAGGGTGAATTCACCCCTCCACTTT.

This chain's CDR3 is CSGASYNEKLFF. CDR3 nucleotides: TGCAGTGGAGCCAGCTATAATGAAAAACTGTTTTTT. The chain links TRBV20-1 to TRBJ1-4, with D unresolved. CDR3 length: 12 residues. Germline CDR1 DFQATT, CDR2 SNEGSKA (reference sequence). V was trimmed by 7 bases and J by 4 bases, leaving 10 bases between them.

The gene calls are TRBV6-2 or TRBV6-3 and TRBJ2-1, with D possibly being TRBD1 (7 bases). The CDR3 contains 17 residues. CDR1 and CDR2 from the germline V gene are MNHEY and SVGEGT. Trimming took 5 bases from V and 8 from J, leaving 25 bases between them. CDR3 residues: CASSDTPGQPREDEQFF. The CDR3 DNA is TGTGCCAGCAGTGATACTCCGGGACAGCCCAGGGAGGATGAGCAGTTCTTC.